A selection of T cell receptor beta chains follows, all from one sample in a study of cytomegalovirus exposure and HLA in healthy donors. Sequencing used immunoSEQ multiplex PCR; TCRdb keeps in-frame clones, though not all of them. This sample yields over 150,000 clones, of which about 80% are seen a single time; 6.5% to 8.5% belongs to the top ten. What was sequenced was PBMCs. The source of these receptors is a man aged 30 to 39 in good health and CMV-seropositive. Both conserved end residues are part of each CDR3. D genes are given only for firm matches. Rows give clone size only sometimes, using once, few, many, or a class for an expanded clone.

V gene	clone size	J gene	D gene	CDR3 DNA	CDR3 protein
TRBV4-1	.	TRBJ2-3	.	TGCGCCAGCAGCCAAGACAGGGTCAGGGATACGCAGTATTTT	CASSQDRVRDTQYF
TRBV6-6	.	TRBJ2-7	TRBD1	TGTGCCAGCAGTAGGACAGGAAGCTCCTACGAGCAGTACTTC	CASSRTGSSYEQYF
TRBV11-3	.	TRBJ2-5	.	TGTGCCAGCAGCTTAGCCGGACGGGGGAAAGAGACCCAGTACTTC	CASSLAGRGKETQYF
TRBV11-3	.	TRBJ1-2	TRBD1	TGTGCCAGCAGCTTAGACTCACAGGGGCTAGGCTACACCTTC	CASSLDSQGLGYTF
TRBV27	.	TRBJ1-5	.	TGTGCCAGCAGTTTATCTTCAGGGGCCAATCAGCCCCAGCATTTT	CASSLSSGANQPQHF
TRBV5-1	.	TRBJ1-6	.	TGCGCCAGCAGCTTGGACGGACAGTATAATTCACCCCTCCACTTT	CASSLDGQYNSPLHF
TRBV6-5	.	TRBJ1-6	.	TGTGCCAGCACGCGGAGCGGAGGGCTCAATTCACCCCTCCACTTT	CASTRSGGLNSPLHF
TRBV29-1	.	TRBJ2-5	.	TGCAGTGACAGACTCGGGGAGACCCAGTACTTC	CSDRLGETQYF
TRBV6-5	once	TRBJ1-6	.	TGTGCCAGCAGTCGAGACAGGAATAATTCACCCCTCCGCTTT	CASSRDRNNSPLRF
TRBV12-5	few	TRBJ1-4	TRBD1	TGTGCTAGTGGGACGACAGGGGTTGAAAAACTGTTTTTT	CASGTTGVEKLFF
TRBV29-1	.	TRBJ2-3	TRBD1	TGCAGCGCCTGTCGGGACAGAGGCACAGATACGCAGTATTTT	CSACRDRGTDTQYF
TRBV29-1	few	TRBJ2-5	.	TGCAGCGTTGAAGATTGGCGCCGGAGAGAGACCCAGTACTTC	CSVEDWRRRETQYF
TRBV4-2	.	TRBJ2-7	TRBD1	TGTGCCAGCAGCCAAGATAGGGCAGGGGGTGGCTACGAGCAGTACTTC	CASSQDRAGGGYEQYF
TRBV4-3	.	TRBJ1-2	.	TGCGCCAGCAGCCAAGAAAGCTTTAACTATGGCTACACCTTC	CASSQESFNYGYTF
TRBV5-1	.	TRBJ1-1	TRBD1	TGCGCCAGCAGCCGGGGACAGGGGGTGAACACTGAAGCTTTCTTT	CASSRGQGVNTEAFF
TRBV5-4	.	TRBJ1-1	.	TGTGCCAGCAGCTTGGGGTCTGTAGGGGAACAGGCTTTCTTT	CASSLGSVGEQAFF
TRBV18	once	TRBJ2-7	.	TGTGCCAGCTCACCAGCGGGGACTTCCTCCTACGAGCAGTACTTC	CASSPAGTSSYEQYF
TRBV10-1	.	TRBJ2-5	TRBD2	TGCGCCAGCAGTGAGACTGGGACTAGCGGGGGATACCAAGAGACCCAGTACTTC	CASSETGTSGGYQETQYF
TRBV6-1	.	TRBJ1-5	.	TGTGCCAGCAGTGAACCTACAGACAATCAGCCCCAGCATTTT	CASSEPTDNQPQHF
TRBV27	.	TRBJ2-4	.	TGTGCCAGCAGTCCTACAGCTAAAAACATTCAGTACTTC	CASSPTAKNIQYF
TRBV5-4	once	TRBJ2-3	TRBD2	TGTGCCAGCAGCCCAAGACTAGCGGGAGGGATCACAGATACGCAGTATTTT	CASSPRLAGGITDTQYF
TRBV5-1	.	TRBJ2-7	TRBD1	TGCGCCAGCAGCTTGGAGACAGGGGGCTGGTACGAGCAGTACTTC	CASSLETGGWYEQYF
TRBV14	.	TRBJ1-1	TRBD1	TGTGCCAGCAGCCAACGGGACAGGGGGCGACTGAACACTGAAGCTTTCTTT	CASSQRDRGRLNTEAFF
TRBV7-9	.	TRBJ1-1	.	TGTGCCAGCAGCGAATACAACAGGGACCCTGAAGCTTTCTTT	CASSEYNRDPEAFF
TRBV5-1	.	TRBJ1-2	TRBD1	TGCGCCAGCAGAACGGGACAGCGCGCTAACTATGGCTACACCTTC	CASRTGQRANYGYTF
TRBV29-1	.	TRBJ2-7	.	TGCAGCGTCCAAGCAATCAACCTTAGCGAGCAGTACTTC	CSVQAINLSEQYF
TRBV5-4	.	TRBJ2-3	.	TGTGCCAGCAGCTTGTTTGGCGGGGGCCCTAGCACAGATACGCAGTATTTT	CASSLFGGGPSTDTQYF
TRBV11-2	.	TRBJ2-7	TRBD1	TGTGCCAGCAGCTTAGGGACAGGGGATCACTACGAGCAGTACTTC	CASSLGTGDHYEQYF
TRBV7-9	.	TRBJ1-1	.	TGTTCCAGCAGCTTAATCCAGGGTTTTGAAGCTTTCTTT	CSSSLIQGFEAFF
TRBV6-5	.	TRBJ2-5	TRBD1	TGTGCCAGCAGTTCCCCGGGACAGGGGCGGGAGACCCAGTACTTC	CASSSPGQGRETQYF
TRBV7-9	.	TRBJ2-7	.	TGTGCCAGCAGCTTAGTACAGGGAAAGGCCCACTACGAGCAGTACTTC	CASSLVQGKAHYEQYF
TRBV5-4	.	TRBJ2-3	TRBD2	TGTGCCTGCGCTAGCGGGAGACTCACAGATACGCAGTATTTT	CACASGRLTDTQYF
TRBV6-5	.	TRBJ2-1	TRBD2	TGTGCCAGCAGTTCCCCTAGCGGGGGGCTTAGAGAGCAGTTCTTC	CASSSPSGGLREQFF
TRBV2	.	TRBJ2-7	.	TGTGCCAGAGAGACTTTGGACAGTGACAACGAGCAGTACTTC	CARETLDSDNEQYF
TRBV4-3	.	TRBJ1-6	TRBD1	TGCGCCAGCAGCCAAGATCTGGGGGACAGGGGTTCACCCCTCCACTTT	CASSQDLGDRGSPLHF
TRBV5-1	once	TRBJ1-1	.	TGCGCCAGCAGCTTGGTGGGGGGTGGGAATAATGGAGACACTGAAGCTTTCTTT	CASSLVGGGNNGDTEAFF
TRBV27	.	TRBJ1-1	TRBD1	TGTGCCAGCAGTCTAACAGGGGTCAGGACTGAAGCTTTCTTT	CASSLTGVRTEAFF
TRBV2	.	TRBJ1-1	TRBD1	TGTGCCAGCAGGGACAGGAATAAGTTGAACACTGAAGCTTTCTTT	CASRDRNKLNTEAFF
TRBV27	.	TRBJ2-7	TRBD2	TGTGCCAGCAGCCACGAGCGGCTAGCGGGGGGGCTGAACGAGCAGTACTTC	CASSHERLAGGLNEQYF
TRBV6-1	once	TRBJ2-4	.	TGTGCCAGCAGTGATTCTTCAGGGGCGCTTTACGGACTTGCCAAAAACATTCAGTACTTC	CASSDSSGALYGLAKNIQYF
TRBV6-1	.	TRBJ1-3	.	TGTGCCAGCAGTGAAGCGCCGGGACACGGAAACACCATATATTTT	CASSEAPGHGNTIYF
TRBV4-1	.	TRBJ2-5	TRBD2	TGCGCCAGCAGCCAAGCCGGACTAGCGGGATCGCCGGAGACCCAGTACTTC	CASSQAGLAGSPETQYF
TRBV5-6	few	TRBJ2-3	.	TGTGCCAGCAGCTTGGCGATGGGGGCGGGAGATACGCAGTATTTT	CASSLAMGAGDTQYF
TRBV29-1	.	TRBJ2-7	.	TGCAGCGTTACGGGAACTTCCCTAACGCAGTCCTACGAGCAGTACTTC	CSVTGTSLTQSYEQYF
TRBV30	.	TRBJ1-1	TRBD1	TGTGCCTCGGACAGGGAGGGCACTGAAGCTTTCTTT	CASDREGTEAFF
TRBV5-1	.	TRBJ2-3	.	TGCGCCAGCAGCGTCGACTCCTTGACCAGCACAGATACGCAGTATTTT	CASSVDSLTSTDTQYF